This T cell receptor beta chain emerged from a study of shared clonotypes between healthy human individuals (TCRdb year 2020). Regarding the complete study: The cohort comprised a couple of women and three men aged 18 to 49 years. Blood TCR repertoires of five healthy adults were deeply sequenced to estimate repertoire size and the extent of clonotype sharing between individuals. Different laboratories and diverse techniques were used to prepare libraries and sequence TCR repertoires, to increase sequencing depth and limit assay-specific biases. Between about 0.94 and 10 billion PBMCs per donor were obtained by leukapheresis.

A word on this clone: Its antigen is still unknown. Base quality data are lacking; no much larger clone is found one base away.

TCR CDR3 regions were amplified from genomic DNA by multiplex PCR using the deep immunoSEQ assay. Genomic DNA extracted from each cell subset was distributed evenly over all wells of several immunoSEQ 96-well plates, and each plate served as one replicate. For unsorted PBMC, each replicate PCR was loaded with approximately 0.3 ug genomic DNA, equivalent to roughly 31,000 T cell genomes. Ten immunoSEQ deep assay plates were used to sequence the unsorted PBMC genomic DNA. Purified libraries were quantified with a Qubit 3.0 fluorometer, sized on a Bioanalyzer 2100, and re-quantified with the KAPA Library Quantification kit. A separate single-read 150-cycle Illumina NextSeq 550 flow cell was used to sequence each immunoSEQ 96-well plate. In the source study's methods: Because the immunoSEQ output included only junctional sequences and no quality scores, the filtering could not be the same as the filtering used for full-length reads. Sequences were annotated with PyIR, a Python wrapper for IgBLAST v1.9, and V/J genes and CDR3 were assigned using IMGT germline references. Reads were filtered out if the reads had weak V/J assignments (E-value above 1e-6), no CDR3, stop codons, out-of-frame junctions, or ambiguous translated residues. V3J clonotypes were defined by identical inferred V gene, J gene, and CDR3 amino acid sequence. Percentage overlap between repertoires was computed as shared unique clonotypes divided by the size of the smaller repertoire. Richness of each repertoire was evaluated using RTK rarefaction, the Chao1 estimator, and Recon v2.1 estimates of unobserved clonotypes. The source is immuneACCESS, and TCRdb retained only in-frame sequences with V and J called. Part of the clones is not carried over; for the studies checked, unresolved V genes explain less than half of this, and the remainder is unexplained. V and J calls and clone size come straight from that table; D and trimming were deduced from the DNA. This sample holds 400,000 to 500,000 clones; roughly 85% were observed only once. Jointly, the top ten make up 9.5% to 15% of the sample.

The paper as a whole reports these results and caveats: Pairwise subsampling led to the expectation that sequencing depth would affect the degree of clonotype sharing among donors. Sampling was limited to blood, and TCR repertoires in tissue likely differ from TCR repertoires in blood. The small number of donors limited the genetic and exposure-history diversity represented.

The germline V end is reduced by 4 bases and the J end by 5 bases; junction bases left unmatched: 5. Reading the germline V gene gives CDR1 MGHRA and CDR2 YSYEKL. The CDR3 runs 14 residues from the cysteine to the phenylalanine. The DNA shown is the 42-base CDR3, in frame from base 1. The donors were healthy, HIV-negative adults with no recently reported acute infections or vaccinations. Only Caucasian adults living in Nashville, Tennessee, USA were represented among the donors. For unsorted samples, some 87 million PBMCs were counted, and genomic DNA was extracted using the QIAamp DNA Blood Mini kit. After blood collection by leukapheresis, PBMCs were isolated using Ficoll-Histopaque density gradient centrifugation and then cryopreserved in the vapor phase of liquid nitrogen.

The material sequenced was PBMCs. The receptor's source is a woman aged 35 to 49 in good health. Some clones in this sample may be carry-over from other donors' samples. This receptor chain uses TRBV4-1 and TRBJ2-3; a stretch of 8 junction bases matches TRBD2. The CDR3 protein: CASSRSGIRDTQYF. In nucleotides, the sequence is TGCGCCAGCAGCCGTAGCGGGATCCGAGATACGCAGTATTTT.